This paragraph reports one TCR beta chain. The data are from a study of blood T cell repertoires in COVID-19. Background on the study: COVID-19 samples collected from the United States, Italy and Spain covered acute and convalescent phases. T cells, B-cell-depleted T cells, or PBMCs provided the cDNA or gDNA that served as material.

As processed by the authors: Estimation of nucleated cell counts relied on the amplification of reference gene primers. Repertoires were generated with immunoSEQ multiplex PCR, while TCRdb's copy carries only in-frame clones and drops some. V and J calls and clone size are given by that table; D and trimming were obtained from the DNA. The table includes 85,000 to 130,000 clones, 91% detected once. Germline trimming cut 4 bases from V and 5 bases from J; bases unmatched to any gene: 10. Germline CDR1 and CDR2: SGHVS and FNYEAQ. CDR3 length: 16 amino acids. The sequence was collected from a human donor in a cohort sampled during active COVID-19. The sequenced material came from peripheral blood. The chain carries TRBV7-6 and TRBJ2-3, with 9 bases that match TRBD1. The CDR3 loop is CASSSLSTGGKDTQYF. DNA for the CDR3: TGTGCCAGCAGCTCCCTCAGCACAGGGGGCAAAGATACGCAGTATTTT. The entire variable domain, with the rest obtained from reference TRBV7-6 and TRBJ2-3, is as follows: GAGVSQSPRYKVTKRGQDVALRCDPISGHVSLYWYRQALGQGPEFLTYFNYEAQQDKSGLPNDRFSAERPEGSISTLTIQRTEQRDSAMYRCASSSLSTGGKDTQYFGPGTRLTVL.